A selection of T cell receptor beta chains follows, all from one sample in a study of control samples from healthy donors and cancer patients. The protocol was immunoSEQ multiplex PCR, while the TCRdb copy is restricted to in-frame clones and leaves out a portion. The data contain 140,000 or so clones, about 94% of them singletons. Sequencing was carried out using PBMCs. These receptors came from a man in his 60s with colorectal cancer. Each CDR3 is given with its conserved first and last residue. D genes are given only for firm matches. Some rows mark clone size as missing; the rest say once, few, many or name a class of expanded clone.

size,D,V,J,CDR3,DNA
-,TRBD1,TRBV29-1,TRBJ1-2,CSYSEGQGLGYTF,TGCAGCTATTCCGAAGGACAGGGGCTTGGCTACACCTTC
-,-,TRBV12-3/TRBV12-4,TRBJ1-4,CASSLRRTEKLFF,TGTGCCAGCAGTTTGCGCAGAACTGAAAAACTGTTTTTT
-,TRBD1,TRBV6-6,TRBJ2-1,CAITGTGVFDEQFF,TGTGCCATAACCGGGACAGGGGTGTTCGATGAGCAGTTCTTC
-,-,TRBV12-3/TRBV12-4,TRBJ1-1,CASSPEYRAAFF,TGTGCCAGCAGTCCCGAATACCGGGCAGCTTTCTTT
-,-,TRBV7-2,TRBJ2-5,CASSQGGQGQETQYF,TGTGCCAGCAGCCAGGGGGGGCAAGGTCAAGAGACCCAGTACTTC
-,-,TRBV4-1,TRBJ2-2,CASSLEGVRLTGELFF,TGCGCCAGCAGCCTAGAGGGGGTTAGGTTGACCGGGGAGCTGTTTTTT
-,-,TRBV5-5,TRBJ2-3,CASSLLGPSADTQYF,TGTGCCAGCAGCTTGCTCGGGCCCTCAGCAGATACGCAGTATTTT
-,TRBD1,TRBV25-1,TRBJ1-5,CASSEVGGGGQPQHF,TGTGCCAGCAGTGAAGTAGGAGGGGGCGGTCAGCCCCAGCATTTT
-,-,TRBV5-6,TRBJ1-2,CASSFQNTGRSYGYTF,TGTGCCAGCAGCTTTCAAAATACAGGGCGATCCTATGGCTACACCTTC
few,TRBD1,TRBV5-1,TRBJ1-1,CASSYKTGVNTEAFF,TGCGCCAGCAGCTACAAGACAGGGGTGAACACTGAAGCTTTCTTT
-,-,TRBV18,TRBJ1-5,CASSLETVNQPQHF,TGTGCCAGCTCACTGGAGACAGTCAATCAGCCCCAGCATTTT
-,TRBD2,TRBV7-2,TRBJ2-2,CASSHSGGKNTGELFF,TGTGCCAGCAGCCATAGCGGGGGGAAGAACACCGGGGAGCTGTTTTTT
few,-,TRBV4-3,TRBJ1-4,CASSQDRWADEKLFF,TGCGCCAGCAGCCAAGACAGGTGGGCTGATGAAAAACTGTTTTTT
-,-,TRBV5-1,TRBJ1-2,CASSFNRSANYGYTF,TGCGCCAGCAGCTTTAATAGGAGTGCTAACTATGGCTACACCTTC
once,TRBD1,TRBV5-4,TRBJ2-7,CASSPQGVYSYEQYF,TGTGCCAGCAGCCCACAGGGGGTATACTCCTACGAGCAGTACTTC
-,-,TRBV10-3,TRBJ1-2,CAISEIGQPNYGYTF,TGTGCCATCAGTGAGATAGGACAACCAAACTATGGCTACACCTTC
-,-,TRBV6-5,TRBJ1-1,CASTRSWDTEAFF,TGTGCCAGCACCCGTTCATGGGACACTGAAGCTTTCTTT
once,-,TRBV9,TRBJ1-2,CASSVGVTRDGYTF,TGTGCCAGCAGCGTAGGTGTAACAAGGGATGGCTACACCTTC
-,TRBD1,TRBV7-2,TRBJ2-1,CASSWTGGVEQFF,TGTGCCAGCAGCTGGACAGGGGGCGTTGAGCAGTTCTTC
-,-,TRBV10-2,TRBJ1-1,CASSGGQGGEAAEAFF,TGCGCCAGCAGCGGGGGGCAGGGAGGAGAGGCAGCTGAAGCTTTCTTT
-,TRBD1,TRBV6-5,TRBJ1-1,CASTGTENTEAFF,TGTGCCAGCACCGGGACAGAGAACACTGAAGCTTTCTTT
-,-,TRBV4-1,TRBJ1-2,CASSQGVDDYGYTF,TGCGCCAGCAGCCAAGGGGTGGATGACTATGGCTACACCTTC
few,-,TRBV4-1,TRBJ1-2,CASRAVGAGGGYTF,TGCGCCAGCAGAGCGGTAGGGGCTGGGGGTGGCTACACCTTC
-,-,TRBV9,TRBJ2-3,CASSVLSTSTDTQYF,TGTGCCAGCAGCGTTTTAAGCACTAGCACAGATACGCAGTATTTT
-,-,TRBV21-1,TRBJ2-5,CASSPRTSGVQETQYF,TGTGCCAGCAGCCCGAGGACTAGCGGGGTGCAAGAGACCCAGTACTTC
-,TRBD1,TRBV5-1,TRBJ1-1,CASSLPGTGGAFF,TGCGCCAGCAGTTTGCCCGGGACAGGGGGAGCTTTCTTT
once,-,TRBV5-1,TRBJ1-4,CASRSRGEGEKLFF,TGCGCCAGCAGGAGTCGGGGGGAAGGTGAAAAACTGTTTTTT
-,-,TRBV19,TRBJ1-3,CASSIDRPDNSGNTIYF,TGTGCCAGTAGTATCGATAGACCGGACAACTCTGGAAACACCATATATTTT
-,-,TRBV3-1/TRBV3-2,TRBJ2-3,CASSQVAGSTDTQYF,TGTGCCAGCAGCCAAGTGGCAGGGAGCACAGATACGCAGTATTTT
-,TRBD1,TRBV11-2,TRBJ2-7,CASSGQGYEQYF,TGTGCCAGCAGCGGACAGGGCTACGAGCAGTACTTC
-,-,TRBV4-1,TRBJ1-1,CASSQSRTGNTEAFF,TGCGCCAGCAGCCAATCCCGGACGGGCAACACTGAAGCTTTCTTT
-,-,TRBV19,TRBJ1-1,CASSISVSGTEAFF,TGTGCCAGTAGTATATCGGTCAGTGGCACTGAAGCTTTCTTT
-,TRBD1,TRBV4-1,TRBJ2-2,CASSRDRGVTGELFF,TGCGCCAGCAGCCGGGACAGGGGGGTAACCGGGGAGCTGTTTTTT
-,-,TRBV6-1,TRBJ1-2,CASSEEGAVGYTF,TGTGCCAGCAGTGAAGAGGGCGCGGTCGGCTACACCTTC
-,-,TRBV6-6,TRBJ2-5,CASRNEEETQYF,TGTGCCAGTCGTAACGAAGAAGAGACCCAGTACTTC
-,-,TRBV4-2,TRBJ1-1,CASSPSPNTEAFF,TGTGCCAGCAGCCCCAGCCCGAACACTGAAGCTTTCTTT
-,-,TRBV6-6,TRBJ2-6,CASSYGGAGANVLTF,TGTGCCAGCAGTTACGGAGGCGCTGGGGCCAACGTCCTGACTTTC